The clone carrying this T cell receptor beta chain was seen only once. Its specificity is unknown. The germline V and J ends were trimmed by 2 bases and 5 bases, with 4 bases remaining between them. Germline CDR1 MDHEN, CDR2 SYDVKM. The CDR3 loop spans 12 amino acids. Alopecia areata patients gave lesional scalp punch biopsies and peripheral blood samples. Researchers picked out CD4+ and CD8+ T cells from PBMCs by sorting. Sequencing templates came from extracted RNA that was reverse transcribed into cDNA. Method: immunoSEQ multiplex PCR; TCRdb's copy keeps in-frame clones and lacks some. The table lists 150,000 or so clones, around 47% of them singletons. The data are from a study of CD8+ T cells in alopecia areata. In the study overall: Treatment comprised oral tofacitinib, 5 to 10 mg twice daily, in treated patients.

Whole-study findings and limits: Across lesional scalp, and particularly alopecia totalis/universalis, clonality surpassed that of normal scalp.

This TCR came from a human donor with alopecia areata. The sequencing input was CD4+ T cells sorted from blood. This chain uses TRBV28 with TRBJ1-5; no clear D gene. The CDR3 bases are TGTGCCAGCAGTTTAAGGGATCAGCCCCAGCATTTT. Translating it yields CASSLRDQPQHF.